The 30 T cell receptor beta chains listed next were all sequenced from one sample in a study of identical twins. MiXCR, run by TCRdb on the 5' RACE reads, gives a single entry per CDR3 protein. The sample shows 400,000 to 600,000 distinct CDR3 sequences, about 22% of them seen only once. This sample also belongs to another study, concerning yellow fever vaccine responses in identical twins.

What was sequenced was CD4+ T cells sorted from blood. These receptors were obtained from a young woman in good health.

This clonotype has more than one count but fewer than ten. The V call is TRBV5-1, the J call TRBJ1-1; D is unclear. Trimming shortened V by 3 bases and J by 2 bases, and 11 bases separated the two germline ends. CDR1 is SGHRS and CDR2 is YFSETQ in the germline V gene. The CDR3 spans 14 residues. The CDR3 DNA is TGCGCCAGCAGCTCGGCCGGAGCAAACACTGAAGCTTTCTTT. It translates to CASSSAGANTEAFF.

J is TRBJ2-7 and V is TRBV12-3 or TRBV12-4; D not certain. With 3 bases removed from V and 2 bases from J, the gap between germline ends came to 8 bases. CDR3 size: 13 residues. The CDR3 is CASSLRQAYEQYF. In DNA form, the CDR3 reads TGTGCCAGCAGTTTGAGGCAGGCCTACGAGCAGTACTTC.

This clonotype was recorded a few times. The rearrangement joins TRBV10-3 to TRBJ2-1, with D uncertain. V lost 8 bases to trimming and J lost 8 bases, with 16 bases between them. The CDR3 covers 13 residues. Germline assignment: CDR1 ENHRY and CDR2 SYGVKD. As DNA, the CDR3 is TGTGCCATCGGTAGTGGGCTTGGCGATGAGCAGTTCTTC. This sequence encodes CAIGSGLGDEQFF.

The chain links TRBV7-9 to TRBJ2-3; TRBD2 matches 8 bases. V dropped 5 bases and J dropped 2; count of bases not matched to a gene: 6. Germline V CDR1 and CDR2: SEHNR, FQNEAQ (reference sequence). CDR3 length: 15 residues. The CDR3 region is CASSPGLGVTDTQYF. DNA for the CDR3: TGTGCCAGCAGCCCGGGACTAGGAGTCACAGATACGCAGTATTTT.

This clonotype was picked up a small number of times. The CDR3 spells CASSLARGNHEAFF. The CDR3 region has the DNA TGTGCCAGCAGTTTAGCCAGGGGGAACCACGAAGCTTTCTTT. The V gene is TRBV12-3 or TRBV12-4, the J gene TRBJ1-1; TRBD1 agrees at 7 bases. The CDR3 is 14 residues long. V shed 0 bases and J 8 bases; nucleotides not matched to a gene: 6.

This clonotype occurred a few times. The chain combines TRBV18 with TRBJ2-5; TRBD1 might be the D (5 bases). The germline V and J ends were trimmed by 3 bases and 5 bases, with 10 bases remaining between them. CDR1 and CDR2 (germline): KGHSH, LQKENI. The CDR3 contains 13 residues. CDR3 protein: CASSPTVKETQYF. The DNA for the CDR3 is TGTGCCAGCTCACCGACAGTTAAGGAGACCCAGTACTTC.

This clonotype was observed at least ten times. This chain links TRBV4-2 with TRBJ2-3; 10 nucleotides align to TRBD1. Losses at the gene ends were 2 bases for V and 4 bases for J; bases not matched to a gene: 6. This CDR3 region has 16 residues. Germline lookup yields CDR1 LGHNA and CDR2 YNFKEQ. As DNA, the CDR3 is TGTGCCAGCAGCCAAAAGACAGGGGGCCGGGCAGATACGCAGTATTTT. Amino acid sequence: CASSQKTGGRADTQYF.

This clonotype has ten or more counts. The rearrangement uses TRBV20-1 and TRBJ2-1, with TRBD1 matching 7 bases. J was trimmed by 0 bases and V by 5 bases; bases with no gene match: 4. CDR1 DFQATT and CDR2 SNEGSKA come from the germline V gene (reference sequence). The CDR3 is made up of 14 amino acids. The CDR3 DNA reads TGCAGTGCTGTACAGGGGTTCTCCTACAATGAGCAGTTCTTC. It yields the protein CSAVQGFSYNEQFF.

This clonotype was found a few times. The V call is TRBV12-3 or TRBV12-4, the J call TRBJ2-7, with TRBD1 as a possible D gene (5 bases). Trimming took 7 bases from V and 2 from J, leaving 12 bases between them. This CDR3 comprises 13 residues. In DNA, the CDR3 is TGTGCCAGCAAAAAGACAGACACCTACGAGCAGTACTTC. Protein: CASKKTDTYEQYF.

The genes are TRBV18 and TRBJ2-1, with 13 nucleotides matching TRBD2. Unmatched junction bases numbered 6, after V lost 1 base and J lost 0 bases. There are 19 residues in the CDR3. CDR1 KGHSH and CDR2 LQKENI come from the germline V gene. In DNA form, the CDR3 reads TGTGCCAGCTCACCACGGACTAGCGGGGGCGTACCCTCCTACAATGAGCAGTTCTTC. Translation gives CASSPRTSGGVPSYNEQFF.

The V gene is TRBV5-1, the J gene TRBJ1-1, with D perhaps TRBD1 (5 bases). The CDR3 sequence is 16 residues long. The V and J ends lost 3 bases and 4 bases respectively, with 19 bases between them. Germline CDR1 SGHRS, CDR2 YFSETQ. The DNA of the CDR3 is TGCGCCAGCAGCTCACGCCCGTTCGGGGGTGGCACTGAAGCTTTCTTT. Protein sequence: CASSSRPFGGGTEAFF.

J is TRBJ2-1 and V is TRBV20-1, with D perhaps matching TRBD2 (5 bases). Trimming took 4 bases from V and 0 from J, leaving 7 bases between them. CDR1 is DFQATT, CDR2 SNEGSKA, per germline (reference sequence). The CDR3 is 13 amino acids. The CDR3 reads CSATSSSYNEQFF. CDR3 nucleotides: TGCAGTGCTACTAGCTCCTCCTACAATGAGCAGTTCTTC.

V gene TRBV12-3 or TRBV12-4 combines with J gene TRBJ2-5; a possible D gene is TRBD2 (5 bases). V was trimmed by 0 bases and J by 3 bases, leaving 11 bases between them. There are 15 residues in the CDR3. As DNA, the CDR3 is TGTGCCAGCAGTTTAGCTCTAGCTCAGGAAGAGACCCAGTACTTC. This gives the protein CASSLALAQEETQYF.

Only a few counts were recorded for this clonotype. The chain has TRBV12-3 or TRBV12-4 and TRBJ1-2; no definite D call. CDR3 length: 14 residues. V was shortened by 3 bases and J by 8 bases, with 16 bases between the two germline ends. The CDR3 spells CASSFGPALSGYTF. The CDR3 nucleotides read TGTGCCAGCAGTTTCGGACCCGCATTATCCGGCTACACCTTC.

The chain is built from TRBV6-1 and TRBJ1-5; D unresolved. The germline V gene encodes CDR1 MNHNS and CDR2 SASEGT. V shed 6 bases and J shed 5 bases, with 14 bases lying between them. CDR3 length equals 14 residues. This chain's CDR3 is CASSGGWGDQPQHF. CDR3 DNA: TGTGCCAGCAGCGGAGGGTGGGGAGATCAGCCCCAGCATTTT.

This clonotype showed up just a few times. The chain is built from TRBV27 and TRBJ2-7, with 9 bases lining up with TRBD2. With 10 bases clipped from V and 0 bases from J, the junction kept 4 bases outside the gene matches. Germline values: CDR1 MNHEY, CDR2 SMNVEV (reference sequence). The CDR3 runs 13 residues. The CDR3 coding sequence is TGTGCCACCAAGACTAGCGGCTCCTACGAGCAGTACTTC. As protein: CATKTSGSYEQYF.

The rearrangement links TRBV20-1 to TRBJ2-1; TRBD2 agrees at 12 bases. Germline lookup yields CDR1 DFQATT and CDR2 SNEGSKA (reference sequence). V dropped 0 bases and J dropped 0; count of bases not matched to a gene: 12. The CDR3 has 20 residues. CDR3 sequence: CSARDSSSGGARSSYNEQFF. The CDR3, as DNA: TGCAGTGCTAGAGATTCGTCTAGCGGGGGGGCCAGGAGCTCCTACAATGAGCAGTTCTTC.

The chain combines TRBV20-1 with TRBJ2-1, with D possibly being TRBD1 or TRBD2 (5 bases each). There are 14 residues in the CDR3. With 3 bases removed from V and 9 bases from J, the gap between germline ends came to 18 bases. CDR1 and CDR2 from the germline V gene are DFQATT and SNEGSKA (reference sequence). CDR3 amino acids: CSASGDQRSGEQFF. For the CDR3, the DNA is TGCAGTGCTAGTGGGGACCAGAGATCCGGTGAGCAGTTCTTC.

The V call is TRBV5-1, the J call TRBJ2-7; 9 bases fit TRBD2. This CDR3 has 14 amino acids. Per the germline V gene, CDR1 is SGHRS and CDR2 is YFSETQ. After removal of 4 bases from V and 1 base from J, the junction contained 3 bases not matched to a gene. CDR3 residues: CASSQGLASYEQYV. CDR3 nucleotide sequence: TGCGCCAGCAGCCAGGGACTAGCTTCCTACGAGCAGTACGTC.

This rearrangement joins TRBV28 to TRBJ2-2; D may be TRBD1 or TRBD2 (6 bases each). The CDR3 totals 16 residues. The germline CDR1 and CDR2 sequences are MDHEN and SYDVKM. Trimming cost V 7 bases and J 2 bases, with 17 bases left between them. CDR3 protein: CASTPFGGHNTGELFF. The CDR3 DNA reads TGTGCCAGCACCCCCTTCGGGGGACACAACACCGGGGAGCTGTTTTTT.

The genes are TRBV12-3 or TRBV12-4 and TRBJ2-1; D ambiguous. This CDR3 has 11 amino acids. V dropped 6 bases and J dropped 10 bases, with 10 bases sitting between them. CDR3 protein: CASRESGEQFF. CDR3 bases: TGTGCCAGCAGGGAGAGTGGGGAGCAGTTCTTC.

The CDR3 reads CASSLADRTAYEQYF. CDR3 coding DNA: TGTGCCAGCAGTTTAGCGGACAGGACTGCCTACGAGCAGTACTTC. The chain employs TRBV12-3 or TRBV12-4 and TRBJ2-7; TRBD1 agrees at 7 bases. The CDR3 spans 15 residues. J was trimmed by 2 bases and V by 0 bases; bases with no gene match: 4.

The V gene is TRBV6-5, the J gene TRBJ2-1; TRBD1 might be the D (6 bases). CDR1 is MNHEY and CDR2 is SVGAGI in the germline V gene. The V end lost 2 bases, the J end lost 8 bases, and 7 bases lay between the germline ends. This CDR3 region has 12 residues. Written as DNA, the CDR3 is TGTGCCAGCAGTTACAACAGGGATGAGCAGTTCTTC. This gives the protein CASSYNRDEQFF.

The rearrangement links TRBV12-3 or TRBV12-4 to TRBJ2-1; D is undetermined. The CDR3 sequence is 14 residues long. Between the trimmed V and J ends, which lost 5 bases and 4 bases, there was a span of 12 bases. Written as DNA, the CDR3 is TGTGCCAGCAGTCGGACGGAAAAATACAATGAGCAGTTCTTC. As protein: CASSRTEKYNEQFF.

This clonotype has just a few counts. The chain couples TRBV19 to TRBJ2-2, with unresolved D. V was pared by 5 bases and J by 6 bases, with 7 bases between. This CDR3 region has 12 residues. Germline CDR1 is LNHDA and CDR2 is SQIVND (reference sequence). CDR3 loop: CASSLHPGELFF. CDR3 DNA sequence: TGTGCCAGTAGTCTCCATCCCGGGGAGCTGTTTTTT.

This clonotype has only a few counts. The J gene is TRBJ2-7, the V gene TRBV29-1; TRBD1 matches 9 bases. Germline V gene data show CDR1 as SQVTM and CDR2 as ANQGSEA. The CDR3 has 15 amino acids. After removal of 4 bases from V and 1 base from J, the junction contained 8 bases not matched to a gene. CDR3 bases: TGCAGCGTTGTCAGTACAGGGGGCAGTTCCTACGAGCAGTACTTC. Amino acids: CSVVSTGGSSYEQYF.

The rearrangement joins TRBV3-1 to TRBJ2-5, with 10 bases aligning to TRBD2. The CDR3 contains 17 residues. Germline V lookup: CDR1 LGHDT, CDR2 YNNKEL (reference sequence). The V gene end was trimmed by 4 bases and the J gene end by 2 bases; junction bases not matched to a gene: 10. The CDR3 DNA follows: TGTGCCAGCAGCCGAATTAGGGTAGCGGGGGGACAAGAGACCCAGTACTTC. Its protein is CASSRIRVAGGQETQYF.

This clonotype has just a few counts. The rearrangement uses TRBV5-1 and TRBJ2-7; weak D call: TRBD1 (5 bases). Trimming cost V 0 bases and J 4 bases, with 11 bases left between them. Per germline, CDR1 SGHRS and CDR2 YFSETQ. This CDR3 is built from 14 residues. Written as DNA, the CDR3 is TGCGCCAGCAGCTTGGGAGTAGGGGCGTACGAGCAGTACTTC. Amino acids: CASSLGVGAYEQYF.

A few counts support this clonotype. The CDR3 loop is CATSSNRLAGGTGELFF. DNA for the CDR3: TGTGCCACCAGCAGTAATAGACTAGCGGGGGGCACCGGGGAGCTGTTTTTT. The rearrangement joins TRBV15 to TRBJ2-2, with TRBD2 matching 13 bases. Trimming took 3 bases from V and 4 from J; bases not matched to a gene: 5. CDR3 length: 17 residues. CDR1 is LNHNV, CDR2 YYDKDF, per germline (reference sequence). The full variable domain, with the rest looked up from reference TRBV15 and TRBJ2-2, is DAMVIQNPRYQVTQFGKPVTLSCSQTLNHNVMYWYQQKSSQAPKLLFHYYDKDFNNEADTPDNFQSRRPNTSFCFLDIRSPGLGDTAMYLCATSSNRLAGGTGELFFGEGSRLTVL.

This clonotype was found many times. V gene TRBV7-8 combines with J gene TRBJ2-1, with 9 bases identical to TRBD2. J gave up 9 bases and V 5 bases, and 14 bases lay outside the gene matches. The length of the CDR3 is 16 residues. CDR1 and CDR2 from the germline V gene are SGHVS and FQNEAQ. The CDR3: CASSALKGGSGSEQFF. The CDR3, as DNA: TGTGCCAGCAGCGCCCTTAAGGGGGGTAGCGGGAGTGAGCAGTTCTTC.